This entry features one T cell receptor beta chain sequence. Its matching antigen is unknown. This sample was included in a study of STAT5B mutations in CD4+ large granular lymphocyte leukemia. V lost 10 bases, J lost 8 bases, and 22 bases lay in between. The CDR3 is made up of 14 amino acids. Germline CDR1 reads SNHLY; CDR2 reads FYNNEI. Findings of the study overall: Higher CD4+ than CD8+ T-LGLL clonality might reflect small sample size. TRBV06-family usage was enriched in top patient clones (8/27) versus controls (2/35).

The table came from immunoSEQ multiplex PCR; TCRdb's copy has only in-frame clones and leaves some out. The sample has about 30,000 clones, more than 60% seen once; the top ten hold 2.1%. V is TRBV2 and J is TRBJ2-3; D perhaps matches TRBD1 (7 bases). This sequence originates from a human donor in good health. What was sequenced was CD4+ T cells from blood buffy coats. CDR3 sequence: CATTGDRAAATQYF. As DNA, the CDR3 is TGTGCCACCACGGGGGACAGAGCCGCAGCTACGCAGTATTTT.